The rows below give T cell receptor beta chains drawn from one sample of a study of blood T cell repertoires in COVID-19. Some clones are missing from TCRdb's copy, which holds only in-frame ones; the method was immunoSEQ multiplex PCR. The sample shows 250,000 to 300,000 clones, around nine tenths of them seen only once. The sample consisted of peripheral blood. These TCRs come from a woman in her sixties or seventies with COVID-19, enrolled during active disease. Both conserved end residues are part of each CDR3. The D gene is left open where the match is weak. For some rows the clone size is stated as once, few or many, or as a class when expanded; others skip it.

V: TRBV24-1
J: TRBJ1-1
size: once
D: .
CDR3: CATSAGEGTEAFF
DNA: TGTGCCACCAGTGCAGGGGAGGGCACTGAAGCTTTCTTT

V: TRBV19
J: TRBJ2-7
size: .
D: .
CDR3: CASSRAFSYEQYF
DNA: TGTGCCAGTAGTAGGGCCTTCTCCTACGAGCAGTACTTC

V: TRBV12-5
J: TRBJ1-4
size: .
D: .
CDR3: CASGLSVEKLFF
DNA: TGTGCTAGTGGTTTATCGGTTGAAAAACTGTTTTTT

V: TRBV24-1
J: TRBJ2-1
size: .
D: .
CDR3: CATAREGARAEQFF
DNA: TGTGCCACCGCTCGCGAAGGGGCTCGGGCTGAGCAGTTCTTC

V: TRBV19
J: TRBJ1-5
size: .
D: .
CDR3: CASKITAGGFSDSNQPQHF
DNA: TGTGCCAGTAAAATAACCGCAGGTGGCTTCTCCGATAGCAATCAGCCCCAGCATTTT

V: TRBV3-1/TRBV3-2
J: TRBJ2-3
size: few
D: TRBD2
CDR3: CASSFSGATDTQYF
DNA: TGTGCCAGCAGCTTCAGCGGGGCTACAGATACGCAGTATTTT

V: TRBV27
J: TRBJ1-5
size: .
D: TRBD1
CDR3: CASSLYTGGNQPQHF
DNA: TGTGCCAGCAGTTTATATACAGGGGGCAATCAGCCCCAGCATTTT

V: TRBV27
J: TRBJ1-1
size: .
D: TRBD1
CDR3: CASSLLRDRENTEAFF
DNA: TGTGCCAGCAGTTTACTGAGGGACAGGGAGAACACTGAAGCTTTCTTT

V: TRBV28
J: TRBJ1-2
size: .
D: .
CDR3: CASSFTGYYGYTF
DNA: TGTGCCAGCAGTTTCACAGGGTACTATGGCTACACCTTC

V: TRBV5-8
J: TRBJ1-2
size: once
D: TRBD1
CDR3: CASSRDRDYGYTF
DNA: TGTGCCAGCAGCCGAGACAGGGATTATGGCTACACCTTC

V: TRBV27
J: TRBJ2-7
size: .
D: TRBD1
CDR3: CASSQGTGPAYEQYF
DNA: TGTGCCAGCAGTCAGGGGACAGGACCGGCCTACGAGCAGTACTTC

V: TRBV2
J: TRBJ2-2
size: .
D: TRBD2
CDR3: CASSAGTTVAGELFF
DNA: TGTGCCAGCAGTGCCGGGACTACAGTAGCCGGGGAGCTGTTTTTT

V: TRBV6-5
J: TRBJ1-6
size: few
D: TRBD1
CDR3: CASKPVTGDRSPLHF
DNA: TGTGCCAGTAAACCGGTTACAGGGGATCGATCACCCCTCCACTTT